These 21 T cell receptor beta chains originate from one sample sequenced in a study of blood T cells in healthy people across ages. The authors ran a second PCR of about 6 to 11 cycles using a sample-barcoded 5' primer and a J-beta primer mix. One entry per CDR3 protein results from TCRdb running MiXCR on the 5' RACE reads. The sample has under 850,000 distinct CDR3 sequences, roughly 34% seen once. The source material was blood. The receptors here all came from a man aged 18 to 35 in good health.

The chain employs TRBV3-1 and TRBJ2-3; D could derive from TRBD1 or TRBD2 (5 bases each). Trimming took off 6 bases at V and 4 bases at J, with 17 bases between the two ends. This CDR3 region has 15 residues. CDR1 and CDR2 (germline): LGHDT, YNNKEL (reference sequence). CDR3 sequence reads: CASRRRGAHADTQYF. As DNA, the CDR3 is TGTGCCAGCAGAAGAAGGGGAGCGCACGCAGATACGCAGTATTTT.

The chain recombines TRBV15 with TRBJ1-1, with 10 bases fitting TRBD1. CDR3 length: 15 amino acids. From germline, CDR1 is LNHNV and CDR2 YYDKDF (reference sequence). J lost 5 bases, V lost 1 base, and 4 bases had no gene match. The chain's CDR3 is CATSRVGTGETEAFF. CDR3 coding DNA: TGTGCCACCAGCAGAGTTGGGACAGGGGAAACTGAAGCTTTCTTT.

This clonotype was counted only a few times. One end of the junction does not line up with germline, which may come from a read error. The V gene is TRBV7-2, the J gene TRBJ1-2, with a weak D call TRBD1 (5 bases). Germline V gene sequence: CDR1 SGHTA, CDR2 FQGNSA. The CDR3 consists of 15 residues. The CDR3: CASSLAATATGGYTF. CDR3 coding DNA: TGTGCCAGCAGCCTAGCGGCGACAGCCACGGGGGGCTACACCTTC. Full variable domain (outside the CDR3, taken from reference TRBV7-2 and TRBJ1-2): GAGVSQSPSNKVTEKGKDVELRCDPISGHTALYWYRQSLGQGLEFLIYFQGNSAPDKSGLPSDRFSAERTGGSVSTLTIQRTQQEDSAVYLCASSLAATATGGYTFGSGTRLTVV.

This clonotype was counted at least ten times. This chain uses TRBV29-1 with TRBJ1-1; D may be TRBD1 (5 bases). Germline values: CDR1 SQVTM, CDR2 ANQGSEA. Between the trimmed V and J ends, which lost 6 bases and 0 bases, there was a span of 11 bases. The CDR3 is 13 amino acids. CDR3 amino acids: CSVGQRMNTEAFF. The DNA for the CDR3 is TGCAGCGTGGGGCAGAGGATGAACACTGAAGCTTTCTTT.

In this sample, this clonotype turned up a few times. The chain combines TRBV14 with TRBJ2-5; 7 bases line up with TRBD2. Germline V gene sequence: CDR1 SGHDN, CDR2 FVKESK. V was pared by 1 base and J by 4 bases, with 12 bases of the junction left unmatched. CDR3 length: 17 residues. The CDR3 here is CASSQVARSSGVETQYF. Here the CDR3 DNA reads TGTGCCAGCAGCCAAGTGGCAAGGTCAAGCGGGGTAGAGACCCAGTACTTC. Looking up the rest from reference TRBV14 and TRBJ2-5 gives the full variable domain: EAGVTQFPSHSVIEKGQTVTLRCDPISGHDNLYWYRRVMGKEIKFLLHFVKESKQDESGMPNNRFLAERTGGTYSTLKVQPAELEDSGVYFCASSQVARSSGVETQYFGPGTRLLVL.

Comments on this clonotype: A much larger clone differs from this one at a single base, so this may be a read error. The rearrangement links TRBV7-9 to TRBJ2-7; TRBD1 aligns across 7 bases. The CDR3 sequence is 14 residues long. The V gene's germline CDR1 is SEHNR and CDR2 FQNEAQ (reference sequence). The CDR3 is CASSLTGPTYKQYF. The DNA for the CDR3 is TGTGCCAGCAGCTTGACAGGGCCAACCTACAAGCAGTACTTC.

This clonotype was counted between two and nine times. The J gene is TRBJ1-6, the V gene TRBV20-1, with D unresolved. The CDR3 loop spans 16 amino acids. V was clipped by 0 bases and J by 0 bases, with 9 bases between them. Germline CDR1 is DFQATT and CDR2 is SNEGSKA (reference sequence). This CDR3 reads CSARDLGSSYNSPLHF. The CDR3 DNA is TGCAGTGCTAGAGATCTGGGTAGCTCCTATAATTCACCCCTCCACTTT.

This clonotype occurred a few times. V and J are TRBV7-2 and TRBJ2-1, with 7 bases identical to TRBD2. The CDR3 runs to 15 residues. The germline V gene encodes CDR1 SGHTA and CDR2 FQGNSA. Unmatched junction bases numbered 6, after V lost 7 bases and J lost 0 bases. CDR3 sequence reads: CASNSTSTSYNEQFF. The DNA of the CDR3 is TGTGCCAGCAACTCGACTAGCACCTCCTACAATGAGCAGTTCTTC.

This clonotype was counted a single time. The CDR3 reads CASSQGEVLRTDTQYF. CDR3 DNA: TGCGCCAGCAGCCAAGGAGAGGTATTAAGAACAGATACGCAGTATTTT. This chain connects TRBV4-1 to TRBJ2-3; D uncertain. Trimming cost V 1 base and J 3 bases, with 14 bases left between them. Germline CDR1 is MGHRA and CDR2 is YSYEKL. The CDR3 length is 16 residues.

J is TRBJ2-6 and V is TRBV3-1; maybe TRBD1 (6 bases). This CDR3 contains 15 residues. Germline V lookup: CDR1 LGHDT, CDR2 YNNKEL (reference sequence). The ends were cut back, 4 bases at V and 0 bases at J, with 7 bases in the middle. The DNA of the CDR3 is TGTGCCAGCAGCCGGGACATCTCTGGGGCCAACGTCCTGACTTTC. It encodes CASSRDISGANVLTF.

The chain couples TRBV7-6 to TRBJ2-1; possible D gene TRBD1, 6 bases. With 5 bases removed from V and 3 bases from J, the gap between germline ends came to 14 bases. The CDR3 consists of 15 residues. Germline V gives CDR1 SGHVS, CDR2 FNYEAQ. For the CDR3, the DNA is TGTGCCAGCAGCCCTACAGGGCTACTCTACAATGAGCAGTTCTTC. Its protein is CASSPTGLLYNEQFF.

This chain joins TRBV18 and TRBJ1-4; D might be TRBD1 (5 bases). Trimming took off 2 bases at V and 4 bases at J, with 14 bases between the two ends. Germline V gene sequence: CDR1 KGHSH, CDR2 LQKENI. The length of the CDR3 is 16 residues. The CDR3 nucleotides read TGTGCCAGCTCACCATACGGGACGGAAAATAATGAAAAACTGTTTTTT. This encodes CASSPYGTENNEKLFF.

This clonotype was counted only a few times. The CDR3 spells CASSTTNRGSYNEQFF. The CDR3 DNA is TGTGCCAGCAGTACAACAAACCGAGGGTCCTACAATGAGCAGTTCTTC. The V and J genes are TRBV12-3 or TRBV12-4 and TRBJ2-1, with a tentative D call TRBD2 (5 bases). The V end was cut by 5 bases, the J end by 1 base, with 15 bases between. This CDR3 contains 16 residues.

This clonotype has ten or more counts. The chain couples TRBV7-8 to TRBJ2-3, with TRBD2 matching 7 bases. There are 16 residues in the CDR3. CDR1 is SGHVS and CDR2 is FQNEAQ in the germline V gene. V lost 1 base to trimming and J lost 2 bases; unmatched junction nucleotides: 6. CDR3: CASSLDASGATDTQYF. CDR3 DNA sequence: TGTGCCAGCAGCTTAGATGCTAGCGGTGCCACAGATACGCAGTATTTT.

In this sample, this clonotype turned up a few times. The rearrangement joins TRBV3-1 to TRBJ2-3; D unclear. The V end was cut by 1 base, the J end by 9 bases, with 8 bases between. From germline, CDR1 is LGHDT and CDR2 YNNKEL (reference sequence). CDR3 length equals 12 residues. Written as DNA, the CDR3 is TGTGCCAGCAGCCAAGTAGTACGGACGCAGTATTTT. Translated: CASSQVVRTQYF.

This chain links TRBV6-4 with TRBJ2-3; TRBD2 matches 13 bases. Per the germline V gene, CDR1 is MRHNA and CDR2 is SNTAGT. Trimming took 2 bases from V and 5 from J; bases not matched to a gene: 10. The CDR3 sequence is 18 residues long. In DNA form, the CDR3 reads TGTGCCAGCAGTGACACCGCCGGGACTAGCGGGGTTGGAGATACGCAGTATTTT. This sequence encodes CASSDTAGTSGVGDTQYF.

This clonotype was detected only a few times. The V call is TRBV2, the J call TRBJ1-2; tentatively, D is TRBD1 (6 bases). The V and J ends lost 1 base and 7 bases respectively, with 13 bases between them. The CDR3 spans 14 residues. Germline V gives CDR1 SNHLY, CDR2 FYNNEI. The DNA of the CDR3 is TGTGCCAGCAGTGAAGACAGGGTAGTCTCTGGCTACACCTTC. Translated: CASSEDRVVSGYTF.

The gene calls are TRBV9 and TRBJ2-7; TRBD2 might be the D (6 bases). Trimming took 3 bases from V and 10 from J, leaving 17 bases between them. The CDR3 sequence is 13 residues long. Germline lookup yields CDR1 SGDLS and CDR2 YYNGEE. CDR3 sequence reads: CASSEGLYNEQYF. CDR3 DNA sequence: TGTGCCAGCAGCGAGGGACTTTACAATGAACAGTACTTC.

As concerns this clonotype: This clone may be a read error of a much larger clone one base away. The chain carries TRBV7-8 and TRBJ2-1; 7 nucleotides agree with TRBD2. This CDR3 has 13 amino acids. Germline V gene data show CDR1 as SGHVS and CDR2 as FQNEAQ. The ends lost 4 bases at V and 13 bases at J; junction bases unmatched: 10. The chain's CDR3 is CASSSRLARTQFF. The CDR3, as DNA: TGTGCCAGCAGCTCCCGACTAGCCCGGACCCAGTTCTTC.

V usage is TRBV19 and J usage is TRBJ1-1; D gene unclear. Germline loops: CDR1 LNHDA, CDR2 SQIVND (reference sequence). There are 12 residues in the CDR3. V lost 5 bases, J lost 13 bases, and 17 bases lay in between. CDR3 in DNA: TGTGCCAGTAGTCCCCCAATTGGGTTGGTTTTCTTT. Its protein is CASSPPIGLVFF.

The chain joins TRBV12-3 or TRBV12-4 to TRBJ2-1; maybe TRBD1 (6 bases). CDR3 length: 13 amino acids. Trimming removed 6 bases from V and 11 bases from J, with 17 bases in between. The CDR3 DNA sequence: TGTGCCAGCAGGGTGACAGGCAACGATAAGCAGTTCTTC. It specifies CASRVTGNDKQFF.